What follows is one T cell receptor beta chain and its context. Its antigen remains unidentified. This sample was included in a study of OX40 agonist ivuxolimab in advanced cancers. Study in general: Treatment of patients was with ivuxolimab, an agonistic anti-OX40 (CD134) antibody. Patients treated during dose escalation were battling hepatocellular carcinoma, melanoma, renal cell or head and neck cancer. At 0.01 to 10 mg/kg, ivuxolimab was administered intravenously to patients every 2 weeks. Notes on the study in general: Clonal expansion was among the lowest in partial responders at 0.1-3.0 mg/kg, especially CD8+.

Profiling relied on immunoSEQ multiplex PCR, and the TCRdb table lists in-frame clones only, not all of them. The sample lists some 85,000 clones, roughly 90% seen once, with about 2% in the top ten. V shed 4 bases, J shed 8 bases, and the junction held 4 bases outside the gene matches. The germline V gene has CDR1 KGHSH and CDR2 LQKENI. The CDR3 loop spans 13 amino acids. Sequenced here: CD4+ or CD8+ T cells sorted from blood, sampled in a trial of the OX40 agonist ivuxolimab. The clonotype comes from an adult with an advanced solid tumor such as melanoma, head and neck, liver or kidney cancer. The chain uses TRBV18 and TRBJ2-4, with 8 bases matching TRBD1. The CDR3 is CASSRDRRDIQYF. The CDR3 region has the DNA TGTGCCAGCTCACGGGACAGGAGGGACATTCAGTACTTC.